Shown below are 4 T cell receptor beta chains from a single sample sequenced in a study of shared clonotypes between healthy human individuals. Clones were read by immunoSEQ multiplex PCR, and TCRdb kept only the in-frame ones, dropping some. The sample holds 2.3 million or so clones, 85% to 95% seen once. The sample comprised naive CD4+ T cells from PBMCs. The subset is: CD45RA+ positively selected. Receptor source: a man between 18 and 35 years old in good health. Some clones in this sample may be carry-over from other donors' samples.

The chain couples TRBV28 to TRBJ2-3, with D possibly TRBD2 on 6 matching bases. This CDR3 is 12 amino acids long. V was trimmed by 4 bases and J by 6 bases, leaving 8 bases between them. From germline, CDR1 is MDHEN and CDR2 SYDVKM. CDR3 sequence: CASSWTIDTQYF. CDR3 DNA sequence: TGTGCCAGCAGTTGGACTATCGATACGCAGTATTTT. Using reference TRBV28 and TRBJ2-3 for the parts outside the CDR3, the full variable domain is DVKVTQSSRYLVKRTGEKVFLECVQDMDHENMFWYRQDPGLGLRLIYFSYDVKMKEKGDIPEGYSVSREKKERFSLILESASTNQTSMYLCASSWTIDTQYFGPGTRLTVL.

The V gene is TRBV15, the J gene TRBJ2-1; 11 positions match TRBD2. The V gene's germline CDR1 is LNHNV and CDR2 YYDKDF (reference sequence). The CDR3 runs to 16 residues. The junction had 9 bases not matched to a gene; V was cut back by 3 bases and J by 8 bases. CDR3 bases: TGTGCCACCAGCAGTGTAGCGGGAGGGCCGCTCGATGAGCAGTTCTTC. Its protein is CATSSVAGGPLDEQFF.

The gene calls are TRBV27 and TRBJ2-7; 12 positions match TRBD1. Germline V gene lookup returns CDR1 MNHEY and CDR2 SMNVEV (reference sequence). The ends lost 8 bases at V and 7 bases at J; junction bases unmatched: 15. This CDR3 region has 16 residues. The CDR3 loop reads CASGNRDRGRRGEQYF. Written as DNA, the CDR3 is TGTGCCAGCGGGAACCGGGACAGGGGGCGCCGGGGTGAGCAGTACTTC.

The rearrangement uses TRBV7-9 and TRBJ1-1; 7 bases are shared with TRBD1. CDR3 length: 14 residues. After removal of 5 bases from V and 3 bases from J, the junction contained 6 bases not matched to a gene. Germline V CDR1 and CDR2: SEHNR, FQNEAQ (reference sequence). DNA of the CDR3: TGTGCCAGCAGCGGGGACAGATTATACACTGAAGCTTTCTTT. This encodes CASSGDRLYTEAFF.